Shown below are 27 T cell receptor beta chains from a single sample sequenced in a study of T cell changes during pregnancy in multiple sclerosis. TCRdb keeps only in-frame clones here, not all; method: immunoSEQ multiplex PCR. The repertoire holds around 80,000 clones, with about 94% as singletons. The source was peripheral blood, collected in the second trimester of pregnancy. The receptors come from a female donor in good health, enrolled as a control in a pregnancy study.

V and J are TRBV27 and TRBJ1-1; D is undetermined. The V and J ends lost 0 bases and 0 bases respectively, with 8 bases between them. The V gene's germline CDR1 is MNHEY and CDR2 SMNVEV (reference sequence). The CDR3 is 15 residues long. Here the CDR3 reads CASSLSEGMNTEAFF. DNA of the CDR3: TGTGCCAGCAGTTTATCGGAGGGCATGAACACTGAAGCTTTCTTT.

A single count supports this clone. The rearrangement links TRBV7-9 to TRBJ1-6; D might be TRBD1 (5 bases). V lost 4 bases to trimming and J lost 2 bases, with 9 bases between them. The CDR3 spans 15 residues. From germline, CDR1 is SEHNR and CDR2 FQNEAQ (reference sequence). CDR3 bases: TGTGCCAGCAGCTCGGACAAGGCCTATAATTCACCCCTCCACTTT. Amino acid sequence: CASSSDKAYNSPLHF. The whole variable domain, filled in from reference TRBV7-9 and TRBJ1-6, reads DTGVSQNPRHKITKRGQNVTFRCDPISEHNRLYWYRQTLGQGPEFLTYFQNEAQLEKSRLLSDRFSAERPKGSFSTLEIQRTEQGDSAMYLCASSSDKAYNSPLHFGNGTRLTVT.

The CDR3 DNA sequence: TGTGCCAGCAGCCTGTCCGGGACTAACCCATACAATGAGCAGTTCTTC. Its translation: CASSLSGTNPYNEQFF. The chain carries TRBV7-9 and TRBJ2-1, with 7 positions matching TRBD2. Germline lookup yields CDR1 SEHNR and CDR2 FQNEAQ (reference sequence). The CDR3 spans 16 residues. The junction had 11 bases not matched to a gene; V was cut back by 5 bases and J by 4 bases.

The chain links TRBV28 to TRBJ1-5, with TRBD1 identical over 7 bases. The germline CDR1 and CDR2 sequences are MDHEN and SYDVKM. This CDR3 spans 15 amino acids. The junction had 5 bases not matched to a gene; V was cut back by 6 bases and J by 0 bases. In DNA, the CDR3 is TGTGCCAGCAGGGCATCAGGGGGTAGCAATCAGCCCCAGCATTTT. It is translated as CASRASGGSNQPQHF. Full variable domain (missing parts from reference TRBV28 and TRBJ1-5): DVKVTQSSRYLVKRTGEKVFLECVQDMDHENMFWYRQDPGLGLRLIYFSYDVKMKEKGDIPEGYSVSREKKERFSLILESASTNQTSMYLCASRASGGSNQPQHFGDGTRLSIL.

This chain links TRBV4-2 with TRBJ2-1, with 10 bases matching TRBD2. The CDR3 spans 16 residues. Trimming cost V 1 base and J 3 bases; bases outside gene matches: 3. The germline CDR1 and CDR2 sequences are LGHNA and YNFKEQ. CDR3 region: CASSQGLAGDYNEQFF. CDR3 in DNA: TGTGCCAGCAGCCAAGGCCTAGCGGGAGACTACAATGAGCAGTTCTTC.

CDR3 sequence: CASSLTHFGTTQEQFF. Written as DNA, the CDR3 is TGTGCCAGCAGCTTGACCCACTTCGGGACTACTCAAGAGCAGTTCTTC. The J gene is TRBJ2-1, the V gene TRBV5-6; 7 bases fit TRBD2. The CDR3 consists of 16 residues. Germline-derived CDR1 and CDR2 are SGHDT and YYEEEE. The V segment lost 1 base and the J segment 10 bases; nucleotides outside the gene matches: 14.

The chain recombines TRBV30 with TRBJ1-2; 8 nucleotides align to TRBD1. Germline trimming cut 1 base from V and 8 bases from J; bases unmatched to any gene: 3. Germline values: CDR1 GTSNPN, CDR2 SVGIG (reference sequence). The CDR3 loop spans 12 amino acids. In DNA, the CDR3 is TGTGCCTGGAGTGCCAGACAGGGGGGCTACACCTTC. Its protein is CAWSARQGGYTF.

V usage is TRBV28 and J usage is TRBJ1-5; weak D call: TRBD1 (5 bases). Trimming took 3 bases from V and 7 from J, leaving 10 bases between them. From germline, CDR1 is MDHEN and CDR2 SYDVKM. The CDR3 length is 13 residues. The CDR3 region is CASSFWQGQPQHF. The CDR3 coding sequence is TGTGCCAGCAGTTTCTGGCAGGGACAGCCCCAGCATTTT.

The genes are TRBV25-1 and TRBJ2-5; no firm D call. The CDR3 has 15 residues. Trimming left V 0 bases short and J 5 bases short, with 13 bases between. The germline gives CDR1 MGHDK, CDR2 SYGVNS. The CDR3 sequence is CASSEYRHLQETQYF. The CDR3 coding sequence is TGTGCCAGCAGTGAATACAGGCACCTCCAGGAGACCCAGTACTTC.

The genes are TRBV2 and TRBJ2-3; TRBD2 is a possible D gene (5 bases). This CDR3 is built from 16 residues. The V gene lost 2 bases and the J gene lost 0 bases, with 12 bases spanning the gap. Germline-derived CDR1 and CDR2 are SNHLY and FYNNEI. The CDR3 sequence is CASSELLAPSTDTQYF. The CDR3 coding sequence is TGTGCCAGCAGTGAACTTCTAGCTCCTAGCACAGATACGCAGTATTTT. Combining the CDR3 with reference TRBV2 and TRBJ2-3 gives the whole variable domain EPEVTQTPSHQVTQMGQEVILRCVPISNHLYFYWYRQILGQKVEFLVSFYNNEISEKSEIFDDQFSVERPDGSNFTLKIRSTKLEDSAMYFCASSELLAPSTDTQYFGPGTRLTVL.

CDR3 protein: CASSIQASGTKNIQYF. The CDR3 DNA follows: TGTGCCAGTAGTATCCAGGCTAGCGGTACCAAAAACATTCAGTACTTC. The rearrangement joins TRBV19 to TRBJ2-4; 7 bases are a match to TRBD2. J gave up 2 bases and V 3 bases, and 7 bases lay outside the gene matches. Germline V gene sequence: CDR1 LNHDA, CDR2 SQIVND (reference sequence). This CDR3 comprises 16 residues. The full variable domain, with the rest looked up from reference TRBV19 and TRBJ2-4, is DGGITQSPKYLFRKEGQNVTLSCEQNLNHDAMYWYRQDPGQGLRLIYYSQIVNDFQKGDIAEGYSVSREKKESFPLTVTSAQKNPTAFYLCASSIQASGTKNIQYFGAGTRLSVL.

The chain employs TRBV11-2 and TRBJ1-1, with a possible D match to TRBD1 (6 bases). V was cut by 1 base and J by 1 base, with 13 bases left in between. Germline CDR1 reads SGHAT; CDR2 reads FQNNGV. The CDR3 is 16 amino acids. The CDR3 loop is CASSLGLGRGNTEAFF. The CDR3 DNA reads TGTGCCAGCAGCTTAGGATTGGGCAGGGGGAACACTGAAGCTTTCTTT. Based on the CDR3 plus reference TRBV11-2 and TRBJ1-1, the full variable domain is EAGVAQSPRYKIIEKRQSVAFWCNPISGHATLYWYQQILGQGPKLLIQFQNNGVVDDSQLPKDRFSAERLKGVDSTLKIQPAKLEDSAVYLCASSLGLGRGNTEAFFGQGTRLTVV.

This sequence joins TRBV5-6 and TRBJ2-1; 7 bases align to TRBD1. Germline V gene lookup returns CDR1 SGHDT and CDR2 YYEEEE. Trimming took 0 bases from V and 8 from J; bases not matched to a gene: 2. The CDR3 covers 13 residues. CDR3 amino acids: CASSLDQGDEQFF. CDR3 sequence (DNA): TGTGCCAGCAGCTTGGACCAGGGGGATGAGCAGTTCTTC.

The count of this clone is one. V and J are TRBV6-5 and TRBJ2-3; D not resolved. The CDR3 has 13 amino acids. The germline V gene has CDR1 MNHEY and CDR2 SVGAGI. Trimming took off 5 bases at V and 0 bases at J, with 6 bases between the two ends. CDR3 region: CASSVQSTDTQYF. In DNA form, the CDR3 reads TGTGCCAGCAGTGTACAGAGCACAGATACGCAGTATTTT.

This chain uses TRBV28 with TRBJ2-7; D may be TRBD1 (5 bases). The CDR3 loop spans 12 amino acids. The germline gives CDR1 MDHEN, CDR2 SYDVKM. V was trimmed by 6 bases and J by 6 bases, leaving 12 bases between them. The CDR3 spells CASSAGFREQYF. The DNA of the CDR3 is TGTGCCAGCAGCGCAGGGTTTCGCGAGCAGTACTTC.

The chain links TRBV6-6 to TRBJ2-1, with a weak D call TRBD2 (5 bases). Trimming removed 5 bases from V and 6 bases from J, with 11 bases in between. The length of the CDR3 is 13 residues. Germline CDR1 reads MNHNY; CDR2 reads SVGAGI (reference sequence). CDR3 sequence reads: CASSITEGNEQFF. The CDR3 DNA sequence: TGTGCCAGCAGTATAACAGAGGGCAATGAGCAGTTCTTC.

V usage is TRBV5-6 and J usage is TRBJ1-2; 9 nucleotides agree with TRBD1. Germline CDR1 SGHDT, CDR2 YYEEEE. Trimming cost V 1 base and J 0 bases; bases outside gene matches: 10. This CDR3 comprises 18 residues. CDR3 loop: CASSLSRTGVNSNYGYTF. DNA of the CDR3: TGTGCCAGCAGCTTGAGCCGGACAGGGGTCAACTCTAACTATGGCTACACCTTC. The variable domain in full, with the rest retrieved from reference TRBV5-6 and TRBJ1-2, is DAGVTQSPTHLIKTRGQQVTLRCSPKSGHDTVSWYQQALGQGPQFIFQYYEEEERQRGNFPDRFSGHQFPNYSSELNVNALLLGDSALYLCASSLSRTGVNSNYGYTFGSGTRLTVV.

V and J are TRBV28 and TRBJ2-3, with D perhaps TRBD2 (7 bases). This CDR3 spans 16 amino acids. The germline V gene has CDR1 MDHEN and CDR2 SYDVKM. V lost 4 bases to trimming and J lost 1 base, with 15 bases between them. This CDR3 reads CASSWGGLGGTDTQYF. CDR3 nucleotides: TGTGCCAGCAGTTGGGGGGGCCTGGGGGGCACAGATACGCAGTATTTT. The whole variable domain, filled in from reference TRBV28 and TRBJ2-3, reads DVKVTQSSRYLVKRTGEKVFLECVQDMDHENMFWYRQDPGLGLRLIYFSYDVKMKEKGDIPEGYSVSREKKERFSLILESASTNQTSMYLCASSWGGLGGTDTQYFGPGTRLTVL.

This chain joins TRBV5-1 and TRBJ2-3, with 12 bases matching TRBD2. The CDR3 covers 19 residues. With 0 bases clipped from V and 0 bases from J, the junction kept 8 bases outside the gene matches. CDR1 and CDR2 from the germline V gene are SGHRS and YFSETQ. The CDR3 sequence: CASSLGLAGGRISTDTQYF. DNA of the CDR3: TGCGCCAGCAGCTTGGGGCTAGCGGGAGGGCGTATCAGCACAGATACGCAGTATTTT.

The chain is built from TRBV5-1 and TRBJ1-1; 9 positions match TRBD1. The CDR3 is 16 residues long. The junction had 4 bases not matched to a gene; V was cut back by 0 bases and J by 1 base. Germline CDR1 SGHRS, CDR2 YFSETQ. The CDR3 DNA reads TGCGCCAGCAGCTTGGACAGGGGGCGGAAGAACACTGAAGCTTTCTTT. Translation gives CASSLDRGRKNTEAFF.

V and J are TRBV4-1 and TRBJ1-5; possibly TRBD1 for D (6 bases). Trimming left V 3 bases short and J 1 base short, with 13 bases between. Germline loops: CDR1 MGHRA, CDR2 YSYEKL. The CDR3 is 16 residues long. CDR3 in DNA: TGCGCCAGCAGCCACCTGACACAGGGCAGCAATCAGCCCCAGCATTTT. Protein sequence: CASSHLTQGSNQPQHF.

This chain uses TRBV5-6 with TRBJ1-5; D gene ambiguous. The length of the CDR3 is 14 residues. Germline V gene data show CDR1 as SGHDT and CDR2 as YYEEEE. The V gene lost 0 bases and the J gene lost 4 bases, with 8 bases spanning the gap. CDR3 residues: CASSLGAGNQPQHF. The CDR3 DNA reads as TGTGCCAGCAGCTTGGGAGCGGGAAATCAGCCCCAGCATTTT.

The chain couples TRBV28 to TRBJ2-5; D is possibly TRBD1 (6 bases). The CDR3 extends over 14 amino acids. Between the trimmed V and J ends, which lost 5 bases and 5 bases, there was a span of 15 bases. The germline V gene has CDR1 MDHEN and CDR2 SYDVKM. The chain's CDR3 is CASSIQGRRETQYF. CDR3 nucleotide sequence: TGTGCCAGCAGTATACAGGGCAGACGCGAGACCCAGTACTTC.

For the CDR3, the DNA is TGTGCCAGCAGTGAAAGTCGGGAAAAACTGTTTTTT. This codes for CASSESREKLFF. The chain employs TRBV2 and TRBJ1-4; D gene uncertain. The CDR3 sequence is 12 residues long. Germline V gene lookup returns CDR1 SNHLY and CDR2 FYNNEI. V was pared by 2 bases and J by 8 bases, with 6 bases between.

The V and J genes are TRBV4-1 and TRBJ2-7, with TRBD2 matching over 9 bases. This CDR3 spans 15 amino acids. Germline V gene data show CDR1 as MGHRA and CDR2 as YSYEKL. The trim removed 1 base at V and 1 base at J, leaving 2 bases unmatched. The CDR3 sequence: CASSQGLAASYEQYF. As DNA, the CDR3 is TGCGCCAGCAGCCAAGGACTAGCGGCGTCCTACGAGCAGTACTTC.

This clone came up once. The rearrangement uses TRBV27 and TRBJ2-2; TRBD2 aligns across 9 bases. CDR3 length: 15 residues. V lost 8 bases, J lost 4 bases, and 8 bases stayed unmatched. Per the germline V gene, CDR1 is MNHEY and CDR2 is SMNVEV (reference sequence). CDR3 in amino acids: CASGGLAGSTGELFF. The CDR3 nucleotides are TGTGCCAGCGGCGGGCTAGCGGGGAGCACCGGGGAGCTGTTTTTT.

The chain is built from TRBV27 and TRBJ2-7, with D perhaps TRBD1 (6 bases). The length of the CDR3 is 14 residues. Between the trimmed V and J ends, which lost 5 bases and 3 bases, there was a span of 14 bases. CDR1 MNHEY and CDR2 SMNVEV come from the germline V gene (reference sequence). The CDR3 DNA is TGTGCCAGCAGTCCCCTCAGGGGCTACTACGAGCAGTACTTC. This gives the protein CASSPLRGYYEQYF.